This is a list of T cell receptor beta chains from one sample in a study of read filtering for tumor transcriptome and immune sequencing. TCRdb reanalysed the reads using MiXCR and keeps one entry per CDR3 protein. The table shows roughly 46,000 distinct CDR3 sequences, with roughly 12% occurring only once. The sequenced sample consisted of a population of CD138-negative cells sorted from bone marrow. Receptors originate from a donor over 35 with multiple myeloma. The CDR3 runs from the conserved cysteine through the conserved F or W. The D gene is left open where the match is weak. Rows may omit the clone size; those that give it use once, few, many or a size class.

v_gene	d_gene	abundance	j_gene	CDR3nt	CDR3aa
TRBV28	TRBD1	many	TRBJ2-1	TGTGCCAGCAGGGCGGGACAGGGGTCGAGTGAGCAGTTCTTC	CASRAGQGSSEQFF
TRBV7-9	TRBD2	many	TRBJ2-1	TGTGCCAGCAGACTAGCGGGATCTTATGAGCAGTTCTTC	CASRLAGSYEQFF
TRBV6-1	.	many	TRBJ1-1	TGTGCCAGCAGTGAACTGGCGCTGCCGGGGGGAGACACTGAAGCTTTCTTT	CASSELALPGGDTEAFF
TRBV24-1	.	once	TRBJ2-1	TGTGCCACCAGTGGTCCTAGTGGGAGCTCCTACAATGAGCAGTTCTTC	CATSGPSGSSYNEQFF
TRBV28	.	many	TRBJ2-6	TGTGCCAGCAGTTTACAGACGGCGGCTGGGGCCAACGTCCTGACTTTC	CASSLQTAAGANVLTF
TRBV18	.	many	TRBJ2-7	TGTGCCAGCTCATCCAGCTCCTACGAGCAGTACTTC	CASSSSSYEQYF
TRBV4-1	TRBD2	many	TRBJ2-5	TGCGCCAGCAGCCCAGGCGGGAGCATACAAGAGACCCAGTACTTC	CASSPGGSIQETQYF
TRBV11-3	TRBD1	few	TRBJ2-2	TGTGCCAGCAGCGCTCGGGGGACAGGGGGCTCCGGGGAGCTGTTTTTT	CASSARGTGGSGELFF
TRBV20-1	.	many	TRBJ2-1	TGCAGTGGCCCAAACGCCCGGGACCCCGTGGGGAATGAGCAGTTCTTC	CSGPNARDPVGNEQFF
TRBV7-2	.	.	TRBJ2-3	TGTGCCAGCAGCTTAGGTACGCCCCGCACAGATACGCAGTATTTT	CASSLGTPRTDTQYF
TRBV4-1	.	many	TRBJ1-1	TGCGCCAGCAGCCCGGTTCGGGGGCCGGCCGTGGCTGAAGCTTTCTTT	CASSPVRGPAVAEAFF
TRBV18	TRBD2	many	TRBJ2-3	TGTGCCAGCTCACCACGAGGGACTAGCGGGGCTAACACAGATACGCAGTATTTT	CASSPRGTSGANTDTQYF
TRBV6-1	.	many	TRBJ2-6	TGTGCCAGCAAAATTAGGAGATTAGTGCTCGGCGCTGGGGCCAACGTCCTGACTTTC	CASKIRRLVLGAGANVLTF
TRBV10-2	TRBD1	many	TRBJ1-1	TGCGCCAGCAGATCTAACGTCGGACAGGGGAACACTGAAGCTTTCTTT	CASRSNVGQGNTEAFF
TRBV10-3	.	many	TRBJ2-3	TGTGCCATCAGTGAAGTAGGTGGGAGTGGGGCAGATACGCAGTATTTT	CAISEVGGSGADTQYF
TRBV2	TRBD2	many	TRBJ2-1	TGTGCCAGCAGTTTGGGAGCGGGACTAGCGGGAGTGAATGAGCAGTTCTTC	CASSLGAGLAGVNEQFF
TRBV7-9	.	many	TRBJ1-1	TGTGCCAGCAGCTTACAGGAGAACACTGAAGCTTTCTTT	CASSLQENTEAFF
TRBV7-2	TRBD1	many	TRBJ1-5	TGTGCCAGCAGTCAGACAGGGTACAATCAGCCCCAGCATTTT	CASSQTGYNQPQHF
TRBV14	TRBD1	many	TRBJ1-2	TGTGCCAGCAGCCACGCAGACAGGGGGCCCTATGGCTACACCTTC	CASSHADRGPYGYTF
TRBV6-2/TRBV6-3	.	many	TRBJ2-7	TGTGCCAGCAAACCCGGGTTGGTTTCGGGTATTTCGGAGCAGTACTTC	CASKPGLVSGISEQYF
TRBV4-3	TRBD2	many	TRBJ2-2	TGCGCCAGCAGCCTTTCACGACTAGCGGGAGAGAACACCGGGGAGCTGTTTTTT	CASSLSRLAGENTGELFF
TRBV5-1	.	.	TRBJ1-1	TGCGCCAGCAGCTTTGTACAGGGTCCAGGCACTGAAGCTTTCTTT	CASSFVQGPGTEAFF
TRBV3-1	.	many	TRBJ1-5	TGTGCCAGCAGCCAAGACTCAGGCCAGCTCCAGCATTTT	CASSQDSGQLQHF
TRBV30	.	many	TRBJ1-5	TGTGCCTGGAGTATGGGGGCCGATCAGCCCCAGCATTTT	CAWSMGADQPQHF
TRBV11-2	.	many	TRBJ2-5	TGTGCCAGCAGTTTCATGACAGGTGTCCAAGAGACCCAGTACTTC	CASSFMTGVQETQYF
TRBV11-2	TRBD2	many	TRBJ2-1	TGTGCCAGTAATAGAGCGGGAGGGCCCTACGATGAGCAGTTCTTC	CASNRAGGPYDEQFF
TRBV10-1	TRBD1	many	TRBJ1-5	TGCGCCAGCAGTGGAGGGGGCCCTGGGAGCAATCAGCCCCAGCATTTT	CASSGGGPGSNQPQHF
TRBV7-2	.	many	TRBJ2-7	TGTGCCAGCAGCCCGTCAGGGGCCGCCGCAGCCTACGAGCAGTACTTC	CASSPSGAAAAYEQYF
TRBV20-1	TRBD2	.	TRBJ2-7	TGCAGTGCTACTAGCGGGGCCCATCCCGAGCAGTACTTC	CSATSGAHPEQYF
TRBV20-1	TRBD2	few	TRBJ2-2	TGCAGTGCTATAAGCGGGGGGAACACCGGGGAGCTGTTTTTT	CSAISGGNTGELFF
TRBV20-1	TRBD1	many	TRBJ1-4	TGCAGTGCTGCCCTGACAGGGGCCGCCCCTAATGAAAAACTGTTTTTT	CSAALTGAAPNEKLFF
TRBV5-5	.	many	TRBJ2-1	TGTGCCAGCAGCCTTTTAGCGAATGAGCAGTTCTTC	CASSLLANEQFF